This T cell receptor beta chain was recorded in a study of blood T cell repertoires in COVID-19. Across the whole study: From the United States, Italy and Spain came samples of acute and convalescent COVID-19.

V lost 0 bases and J 0 bases, leaving 9 bases between the germline ends. CDR1 and CDR2 (germline): LNHDA, SQIVND (reference sequence). This CDR3 has 15 amino acids. Source study methods: Nucleated cell counts were estimated from reference gene primer amplification. Using immunoSEQ multiplex PCR, the repertoire was profiled, and TCRdb retains in-frame clones only, with some absent. V and J calls and clone size are those listed in that table; D and trimming were worked out from the DNA. Among tens of thousands of clones listed, less than 85% were seen once. This TCR came from a woman aged 80 or older with acute or convalescent COVID-19. The chain carries TRBV19 and TRBJ2-7; no clear D. The sequencing input was peripheral blood. This CDR3 reads CASSIDGSSSYEQYF. DNA for the CDR3: TGTGCCAGTAGTATAGACGGGTCAAGCTCCTACGAGCAGTACTTC.